This is a list of T cell receptor beta chains from one sample in a study of CD8+ T cells in alopecia areata. Measured with immunoSEQ multiplex PCR; TCRdb has only the in-frame clones, and not every one. The sample lists about 210,000 clones; 64% were seen once. The sample was CD4+ T cells sorted from blood, taken at week 4, from a patient treated with tofacitinib. All receptors come from a human donor with alopecia areata. Each CDR3 is given with its conserved first and last residue. The order of the fields is J gene, V gene, D gene, clone size, CDR3 protein, CDR3 DNA. D genes are given only for firm matches. Clone size is stated in some rows and not others, as once, few, many or a class when expanded.

J: TRBJ2-5; V: TRBV29-1; D: TRBD2; size: NA; CDR3: CSAGGTSGALETQYF; DNA: TGCAGCGCCGGAGGAACTAGCGGGGCGTTAGAGACCCAGTACTTC
J: TRBJ1-2; V: TRBV7-2; D: NA; size: NA; CDR3: CASSPPVPAYGYTF; DNA: TGTGCCAGCAGCCCTCCGGTCCCGGCCTATGGCTACACCTTC
J: TRBJ1-1; V: TRBV10-3; D: TRBD1; size: few; CDR3: CATAPTGETEAFF; DNA: TGTGCCACCGCACCGACAGGGGAAACTGAAGCTTTCTTT
J: TRBJ2-7; V: TRBV30; D: NA; size: NA; CDR3: CAWNPGLSYEQYF; DNA: TGTGCCTGGAATCCCGGACTATCCTACGAGCAGTACTTC
J: TRBJ2-1; V: TRBV11-2; D: NA; size: few; CDR3: CASSLEGRHPYNEQFF; DNA: TGTGCCAGCAGCTTAGAGGGGCGGCACCCCTACAATGAGCAGTTCTTC
J: TRBJ1-5; V: TRBV5-1; D: NA; size: NA; CDR3: CASSFQGGQPQHF; DNA: TGCGCCAGCAGCTTCCAGGGCGGTCAGCCCCAGCATTTT
J: TRBJ1-1; V: TRBV4-3; D: NA; size: NA; CDR3: CASSQVRGTEAFF; DNA: TGCGCCAGCAGCCAAGTGAGGGGAACTGAAGCTTTCTTT
J: TRBJ2-7; V: TRBV18; D: NA; size: NA; CDR3: CASSLPGQGIHEQYF; DNA: TGTGCCAGCTCACTACCGGGACAAGGTATCCACGAGCAGTACTTC
J: TRBJ2-7; V: TRBV7-2; D: NA; size: few; CDR3: CASSLADSYEQYF; DNA: TGTGCCAGCAGCTTAGCCGACTCCTACGAGCAGTACTTC
J: TRBJ2-5; V: TRBV11-2; D: TRBD1; size: once; CDR3: CASSLIRGGSLGETQYF; DNA: TGTGCCAGCAGCTTAATTCGAGGGGGCAGTTTAGGAGAGACCCAGTACTTC
J: TRBJ1-1; V: TRBV7-8; D: NA; size: NA; CDR3: CASSLRQLNTEAFF; DNA: TGTGCCAGCAGCTTAAGACAGCTGAACACTGAAGCTTTCTTT
J: TRBJ1-5; V: TRBV2; D: NA; size: NA; CDR3: CASRDNNQPQHF; DNA: TGTGCCAGCCGGGACAACAATCAGCCCCAGCATTTT
J: TRBJ2-1; V: TRBV5-6; D: NA; size: NA; CDR3: CASSFGTPPARQFF; DNA: TGTGCCAGCAGCTTCGGGACCCCGCCGGCGAGGCAGTTCTTC
J: TRBJ2-7; V: TRBV14; D: NA; size: NA; CDR3: CASSHTLNSYEQYF; DNA: TGTGCCAGCAGCCACACACTCAACTCCTACGAGCAGTACTTC
J: TRBJ2-7; V: TRBV29-1; D: NA; size: NA; CDR3: CSVERGPGSYEQYF; DNA: TGCAGCGTTGAAAGGGGACCTGGCTCCTACGAGCAGTACTTC
J: TRBJ1-5; V: TRBV2; D: NA; size: NA; CDR3: CASSSGALSNQPQHF; DNA: TGTGCCAGCAGTAGTGGGGCCCTTAGCAATCAGCCCCAGCATTTT
J: TRBJ1-6; V: TRBV29-1; D: NA; size: NA; CDR3: CSVAAGPYNSPLHF; DNA: TGCAGCGTTGCGGCCGGTCCATATAATTCACCCCTCCACTTT
J: TRBJ1-2; V: TRBV28; D: NA; size: NA; CDR3: CASSWWNYGYTF; DNA: TGTGCCAGCAGCTGGTGGAACTATGGCTACACCTTC
J: TRBJ1-4; V: TRBV20-1; D: NA; size: NA; CDR3: CSARGEKLFF; DNA: TGCAGTGCGAGGGGTGAAAAACTGTTTTTT
J: TRBJ2-3; V: TRBV7-2; D: NA; size: NA; CDR3: CASSLGPGSTDTQYF; DNA: TGTGCCAGCAGCTTGGGGCCAGGGAGCACAGATACGCAGTATTTT
J: TRBJ2-5; V: TRBV5-1; D: TRBD2; size: once; CDR3: CASSLTSGVLGPQYF; DNA: TGCGCCAGCAGCTTGACTAGCGGGGTGTTAGGGCCCCAGTACTTC
J: TRBJ2-3; V: TRBV4-2; D: NA; size: NA; CDR3: CASSQGGDTQYF; DNA: TGTGCCAGCAGCCAAGGAGGAGATACGCAGTATTTT
J: TRBJ1-5; V: TRBV10-3; D: NA; size: NA; CDR3: CATRTDSNQPQHF; DNA: TGTGCCACTAGGACGGATAGCAATCAGCCCCAGCATTTT
J: TRBJ1-2; V: TRBV27; D: TRBD1; size: NA; CDR3: CASSFAGGRQGYTF; DNA: TGTGCCAGCAGTTTCGCAGGGGGTCGTCAAGGCTACACCTTC
J: TRBJ1-5; V: TRBV11-3; D: NA; size: NA; CDR3: CASSQGRNSNQPQHF; DNA: TGTGCCAGCAGCCAGGGTAGGAATAGCAATCAGCCCCAGCATTTT
J: TRBJ1-2; V: TRBV7-2; D: TRBD1; size: NA; CDR3: CASSHLQGARVYGYTF; DNA: TGTGCCAGCAGCCACCTACAGGGGGCTAGAGTGTATGGCTACACCTTC
J: TRBJ2-2; V: TRBV12-5; D: TRBD2; size: NA; CDR3: CASGSGGTGELFF; DNA: TGTGCTAGTGGTTCGGGGGGTACCGGGGAGCTGTTTTTT